Each of the 2 T cell receptor beta chains below was sequenced from the same sample in a study of vaccination effects on CD4 cells after COVID-19. No antigen has been assigned to these receptors. Sequencing was preceded by expansion of antigen-specific CD4+ T cells with viral peptide pools in the ViraFEST assay. After roughly 10 days in culture, the CD4+ T cells were isolated. Vaccine recipients lacked prior SARS-CoV-2 infection and had negative nucleocapsid antibodies. The protocol was immunoSEQ multiplex PCR, while the TCRdb copy is restricted to in-frame clones and leaves out a portion. The sample shows 71,000 or so clones, roughly 72% of them seen only once. The sequencing used CD4+ T cells from PBMCs cultured with HCoV-OC43 spike peptides, collected before COVID-19 vaccination. This sample's subset: HCoV-OC43 spike overlapping peptide pool stimulation. Receptors originate from a human donor who received a COVID-19 vaccine.

The chain recombines TRBV6-2 or TRBV6-3 with TRBJ2-2; TRBD2 agrees at 14 bases. The germline gives CDR1 MNHEY, CDR2 SVGEGT. The CDR3 is made up of 20 amino acids. V dropped 4 bases and J dropped 0; count of bases not matched to a gene: 10. The CDR3 nucleotides are TGTGCCAGCAGTTCCCGGACTAGCGGGGGGACGTTAGCGAACACCGGGGAGCTGTTTTTT. Protein sequence: CASSSRTSGGTLANTGELFF.

The CDR3 DNA sequence: TGTGCCAGCAGCTCGACAGGGGAGGATAATTCACCCCTCCACTTT. Amino acids: CASSSTGEDNSPLHF. The chain is built from TRBV5-6 and TRBJ1-6, with 8 nucleotides matching TRBD1. Unmatched junction bases numbered 4, after V lost 3 bases and J lost 5 bases. The germline CDR1 and CDR2 sequences are SGHDT and YYEEEE. The CDR3 is 15 amino acids.